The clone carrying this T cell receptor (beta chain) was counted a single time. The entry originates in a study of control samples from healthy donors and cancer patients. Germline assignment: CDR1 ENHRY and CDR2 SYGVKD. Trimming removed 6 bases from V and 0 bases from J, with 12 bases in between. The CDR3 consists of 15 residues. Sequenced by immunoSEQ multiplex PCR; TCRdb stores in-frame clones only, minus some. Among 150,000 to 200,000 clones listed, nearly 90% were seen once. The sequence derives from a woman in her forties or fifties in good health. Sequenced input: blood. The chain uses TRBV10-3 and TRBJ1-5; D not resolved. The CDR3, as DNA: TGTGCCATCAGGGACGGAATGTATAGCAATCAGCCCCAGCATTTT. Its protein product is CAIRDGMYSNQPQHF.